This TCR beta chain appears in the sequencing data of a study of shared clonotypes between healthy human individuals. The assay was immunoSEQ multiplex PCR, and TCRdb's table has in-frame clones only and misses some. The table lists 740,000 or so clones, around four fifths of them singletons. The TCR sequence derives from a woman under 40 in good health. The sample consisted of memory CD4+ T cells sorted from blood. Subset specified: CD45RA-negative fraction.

For the CDR3, the DNA is TGTGCCAGCAGTTACTCGCCGGCCGATAGCAATCAGCCCCAGCATTTT. It specifies CASSYSPADSNQPQHF. The rearrangement links TRBV6-6 to TRBJ1-5; D uncertain. The V and J ends lost 0 bases and 0 bases respectively, with 9 bases between them. Germline V gene sequence: CDR1 MNHNY, CDR2 SVGAGI (reference sequence). This CDR3 has 16 residues.